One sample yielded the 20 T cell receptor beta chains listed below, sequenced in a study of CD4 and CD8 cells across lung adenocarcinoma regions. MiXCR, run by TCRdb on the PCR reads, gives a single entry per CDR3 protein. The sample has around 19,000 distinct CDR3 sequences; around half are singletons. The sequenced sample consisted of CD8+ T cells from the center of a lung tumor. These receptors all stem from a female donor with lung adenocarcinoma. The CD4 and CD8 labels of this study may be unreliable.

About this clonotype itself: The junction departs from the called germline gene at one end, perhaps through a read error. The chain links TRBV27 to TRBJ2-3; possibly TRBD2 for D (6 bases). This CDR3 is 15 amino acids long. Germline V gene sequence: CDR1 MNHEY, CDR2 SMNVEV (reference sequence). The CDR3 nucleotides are TGTGCCAGGGGGCAGCGGGTAGGACTCACAGATACCCAGTATTTC. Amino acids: CARGQRVGLTDTQYF.

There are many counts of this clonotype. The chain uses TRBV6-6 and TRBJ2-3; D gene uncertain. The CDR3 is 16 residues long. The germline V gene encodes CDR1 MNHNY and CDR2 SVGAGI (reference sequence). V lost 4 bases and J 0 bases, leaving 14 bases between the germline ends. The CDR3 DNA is TGTGCCAGCAGTTCTCCCTCGTATTTTAGCACAGATACGCAGTATTTT. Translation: CASSSPSYFSTDTQYF.

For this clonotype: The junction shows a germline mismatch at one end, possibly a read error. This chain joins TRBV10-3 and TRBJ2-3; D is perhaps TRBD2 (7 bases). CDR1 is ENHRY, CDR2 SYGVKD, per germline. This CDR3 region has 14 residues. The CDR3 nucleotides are TGTGCGGGCAAGGGGGGGCGTGGCACAGATACCCAGTACTTT. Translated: CAGKGGRGTDTQYF.

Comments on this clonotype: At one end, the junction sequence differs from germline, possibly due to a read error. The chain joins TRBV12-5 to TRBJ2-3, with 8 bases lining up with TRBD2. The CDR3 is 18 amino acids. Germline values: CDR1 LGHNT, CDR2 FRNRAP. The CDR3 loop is CASGAPEGGGLDEETQYF. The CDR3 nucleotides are TGTGCTAGTGGTGCCCCGGAGGGCGGGGGGCTAGACGAAGAGACGCAGTATTTC. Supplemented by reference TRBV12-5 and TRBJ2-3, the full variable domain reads DARVTQTPRHKVTEMGQEVTMRCQPILGHNTVFWYRQTMMQGLELLAYFRNRAPLDDSGMPKDRFSAEMPDATLATLKIQPSEPRDSAVYFCASGAPEGGGLDEETQYFGPGTRLTVL.

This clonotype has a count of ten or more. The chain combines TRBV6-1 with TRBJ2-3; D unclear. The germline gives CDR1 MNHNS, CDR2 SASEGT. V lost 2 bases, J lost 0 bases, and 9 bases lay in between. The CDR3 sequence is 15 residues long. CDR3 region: CASSEFHSSTDTQYF. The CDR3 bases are TGTGCCAGCAGTGAATTTCATTCTAGCACAGATACGCAGTATTTT.

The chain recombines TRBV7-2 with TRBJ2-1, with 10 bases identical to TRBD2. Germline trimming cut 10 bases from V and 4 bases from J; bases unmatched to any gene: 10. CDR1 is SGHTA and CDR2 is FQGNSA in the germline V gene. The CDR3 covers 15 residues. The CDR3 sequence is CAIIQLAGTYNEQFF. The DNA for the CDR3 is TGTGCCATAATCCAACTAGCGGGGACGTACAATGAGCAGTTCTTC.

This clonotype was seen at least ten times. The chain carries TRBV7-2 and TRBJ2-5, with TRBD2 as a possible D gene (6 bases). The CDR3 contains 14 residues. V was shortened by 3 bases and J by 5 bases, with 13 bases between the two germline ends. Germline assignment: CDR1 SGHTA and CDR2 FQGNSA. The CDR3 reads CASSFGTDTETQYF. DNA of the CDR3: TGTGCCAGCAGCTTCGGGACTGATACTGAGACCCAGTACTTC.

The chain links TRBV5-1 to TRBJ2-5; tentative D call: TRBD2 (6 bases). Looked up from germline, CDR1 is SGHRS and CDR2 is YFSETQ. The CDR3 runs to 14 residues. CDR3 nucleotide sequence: TGCGCGGGGCGCGGGGCCGGGGACGCAGATACCCAGTACTTC. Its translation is CAGRGAGDADTQYF.

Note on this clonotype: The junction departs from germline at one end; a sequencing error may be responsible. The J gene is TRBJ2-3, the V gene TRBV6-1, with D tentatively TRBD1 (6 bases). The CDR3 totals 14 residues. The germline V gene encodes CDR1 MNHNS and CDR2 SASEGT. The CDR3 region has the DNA TGTGCGGGCAGTGGGGGCCGTAGTGAAGAGACGCAGTACTTT. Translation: CAGSGGRSEETQYF.

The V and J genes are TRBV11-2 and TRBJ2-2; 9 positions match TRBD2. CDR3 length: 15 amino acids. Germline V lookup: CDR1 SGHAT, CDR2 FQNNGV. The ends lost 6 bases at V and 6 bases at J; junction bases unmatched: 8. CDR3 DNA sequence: TGTGCCAGCAGGCCTAATAGCGGGAGTTCCGGGGAGCTGTTTTTT. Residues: CASRPNSGSSGELFF.

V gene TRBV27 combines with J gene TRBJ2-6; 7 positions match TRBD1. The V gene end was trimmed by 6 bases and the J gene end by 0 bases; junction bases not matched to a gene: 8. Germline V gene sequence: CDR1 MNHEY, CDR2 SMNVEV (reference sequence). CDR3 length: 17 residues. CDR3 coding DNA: TGTGCCAGCAGCGACAGGGTAGCCCTCTCTGGGGCCAACGTCCTGACTTTC. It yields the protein CASSDRVALSGANVLTF.

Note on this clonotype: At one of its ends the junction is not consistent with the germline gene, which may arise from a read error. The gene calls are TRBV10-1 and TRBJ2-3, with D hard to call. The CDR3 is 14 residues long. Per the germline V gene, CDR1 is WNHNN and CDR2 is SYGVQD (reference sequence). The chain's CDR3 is CAGKGRQDPDTQYF. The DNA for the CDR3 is TGCGCGGGCAAGGGCAGGCAAGACCCAGATACGCAGTATTTC.

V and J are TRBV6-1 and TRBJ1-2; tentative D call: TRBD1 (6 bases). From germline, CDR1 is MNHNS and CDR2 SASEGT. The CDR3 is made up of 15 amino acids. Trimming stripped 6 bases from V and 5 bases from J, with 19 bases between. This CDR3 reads CASRAHREGVYGYTF. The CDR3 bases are TGTGCCAGCAGAGCGCACAGGGAGGGCGTTTATGGCTACACCTTC.

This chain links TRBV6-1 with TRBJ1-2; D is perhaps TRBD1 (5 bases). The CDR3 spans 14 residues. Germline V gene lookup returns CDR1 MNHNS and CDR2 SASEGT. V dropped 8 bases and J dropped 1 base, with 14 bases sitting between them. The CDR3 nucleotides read TGTGCCAGCCTTACAGGACTGATTAACTATGGCTACACCTTC. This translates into CASLTGLINYGYTF.

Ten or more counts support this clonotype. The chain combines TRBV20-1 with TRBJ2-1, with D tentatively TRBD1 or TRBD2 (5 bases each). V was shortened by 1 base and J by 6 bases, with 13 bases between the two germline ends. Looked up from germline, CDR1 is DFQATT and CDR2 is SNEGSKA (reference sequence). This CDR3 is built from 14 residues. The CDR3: CSARAPGPTNEQFF. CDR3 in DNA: TGCAGTGCTAGAGCCCCGGGACCTACCAATGAGCAGTTCTTC.

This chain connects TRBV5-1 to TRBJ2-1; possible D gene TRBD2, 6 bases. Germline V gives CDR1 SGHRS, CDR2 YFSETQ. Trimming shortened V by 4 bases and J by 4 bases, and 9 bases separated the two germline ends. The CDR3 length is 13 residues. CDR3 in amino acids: CASSPGVYNEQFF. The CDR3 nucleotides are TGCGCCAGCAGCCCGGGAGTTTACAATGAGCAGTTCTTC.

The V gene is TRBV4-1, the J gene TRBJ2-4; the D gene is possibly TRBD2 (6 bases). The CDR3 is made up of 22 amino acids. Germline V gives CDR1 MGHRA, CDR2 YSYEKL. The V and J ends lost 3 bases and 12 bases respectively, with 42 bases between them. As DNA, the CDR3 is TGCGCCAGCAGCCATCCCTCCCTGGGACGCGGGGCGGGGCAGGGAGCCACAGATACTCAGTACTTC. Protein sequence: CASSHPSLGRGAGQGATDTQYF.

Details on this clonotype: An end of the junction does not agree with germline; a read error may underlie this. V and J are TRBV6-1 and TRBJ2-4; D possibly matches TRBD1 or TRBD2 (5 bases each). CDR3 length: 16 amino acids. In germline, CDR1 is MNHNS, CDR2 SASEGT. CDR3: CASSAHRGRAKDIQYF. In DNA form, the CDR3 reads TGTGCCAGCAGCGCCCACCGGGGCAGGGCCAAAGACATCCAGTACTTC.

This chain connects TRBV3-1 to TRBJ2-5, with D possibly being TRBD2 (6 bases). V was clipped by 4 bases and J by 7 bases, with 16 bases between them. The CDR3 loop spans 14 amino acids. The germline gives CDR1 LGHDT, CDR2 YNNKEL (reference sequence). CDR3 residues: CASSPTTSSGTQYF. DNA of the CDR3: TGTGCCAGCAGCCCCACGACTAGTTCGGGGACCCAGTACTTC.

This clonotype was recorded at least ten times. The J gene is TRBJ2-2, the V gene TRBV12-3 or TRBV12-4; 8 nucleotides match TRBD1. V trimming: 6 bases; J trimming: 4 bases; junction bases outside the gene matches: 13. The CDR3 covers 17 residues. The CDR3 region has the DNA TGTGCCAGCAGGCCGAATGTCGACAGGGGCCGCACCGGGGAGCTGTTTTTT. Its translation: CASRPNVDRGRTGELFF.